The entry below describes one T cell receptor beta chain. Its antigen remains unknown. Trimming pared 2 bases from V and 0 bases from J, leaving 7 bases between. This CDR3 is built from 13 residues. The V gene's germline CDR1 is DFQATT and CDR2 SNEGSKA (reference sequence). This sample was included in a study of T-cell reconstitution after alpha-beta-depleted transplantation in children. Study-wide findings and caveats: Newly produced T cells mostly accounted for T-cell counts and diversity one year post-transplant. Approximately two months post-transplant, alpha-beta T cells reportedly originated from several hundred expanded graft clones. Surviving recipient T cells and thymic progenitors accounted for the high day-60 TCRbeta diversity observed in some patients.

Unique molecular identifiers tagged the TCRbeta library. TCRdb reprocessed the PCR reads with MiXCR, giving one entry per CDR3 protein. In the table there are around 600,000 distinct CDR3 sequences, more than 20% of which are singletons. The source was PBMCs, mostly from graft donor cells, collected 360 days after TCRalphabeta/CD19-depleted stem cell transplant. The chain uses TRBV20-1 and TRBJ2-5; D unresolved. The sequence was collected from a boy in the first two years of life who had a stem cell transplant for acute myeloid leukemia, so the T cells may come from the graft donor. The CDR3 DNA follows: TGCAGTGCTAGAATAATGTACCAAGAGACCCAGTACTTC. This codes for CSARIMYQETQYF.